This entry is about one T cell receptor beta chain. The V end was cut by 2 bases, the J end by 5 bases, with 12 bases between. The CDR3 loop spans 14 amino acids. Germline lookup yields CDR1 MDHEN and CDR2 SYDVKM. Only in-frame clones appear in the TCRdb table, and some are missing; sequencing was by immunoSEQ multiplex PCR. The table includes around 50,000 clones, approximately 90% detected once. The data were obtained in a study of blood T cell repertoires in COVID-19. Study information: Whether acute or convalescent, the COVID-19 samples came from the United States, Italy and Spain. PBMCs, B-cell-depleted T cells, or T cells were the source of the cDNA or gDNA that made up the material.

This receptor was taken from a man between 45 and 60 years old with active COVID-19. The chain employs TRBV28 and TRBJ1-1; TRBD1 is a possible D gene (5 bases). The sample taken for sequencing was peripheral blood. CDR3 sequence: CASSLVGGKTEAFF. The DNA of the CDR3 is TGTGCCAGCAGTTTAGTGGGGGGGAAGACTGAAGCTTTCTTT.